Shown below are 3 T cell receptor beta chains from a single sample sequenced in a study of cytotoxic CD8 clonotypes in ibrutinib-treated CLL. TCRdb keeps only in-frame clones here, not all; method: immunoSEQ multiplex PCR. The sample shows about 40,000 clones, about two thirds of them seen only once. This specimen consisted of PBMCs, obtained at disease progression, from a patient treated with ibrutinib. The receptors were gathered from a human donor with chronic lymphocytic leukemia.

This clone was detected only a few times. The V and J genes are TRBV5-1 and TRBJ2-5, with TRBD1 matching 8 bases. V gave up 3 bases and J gave up 2 bases; unmatched junction bases: 6. CDR1 is SGHRS and CDR2 is YFSETQ in the germline V gene. The CDR3 loop spans 15 amino acids. As DNA, the CDR3 is TGCGCCAGCAGCTCGGGGGACAGGCCTCAAGAGACCCAGTACTTC. Translated, it gives CASSSGDRPQETQYF.

This clone occurred once. The J gene is TRBJ1-1, the V gene TRBV13, with 9 bases fitting TRBD1. The CDR3 is 15 residues long. Looked up from germline, CDR1 is PRHDT and CDR2 is FYEKMQ (reference sequence). V lost 4 bases to trimming and J lost 4 bases; unmatched junction nucleotides: 7. CDR3 sequence (DNA): TGTGCCAGCAGCTCGAAAACAGGGGGCGGCACTGAAGCTTTCTTT. Residues: CASSSKTGGGTEAFF.

This sequence joins TRBV19 and TRBJ1-2, with D hard to call. CDR1 is LNHDA, CDR2 SQIVND, per germline (reference sequence). The CDR3 extends over 14 amino acids. With 7 bases removed from V and 0 bases from J, the gap between germline ends came to 12 bases. The CDR3 protein is CASNPGSTNYGYTF. The CDR3 region has the DNA TGTGCCAGTAATCCTGGCAGTACTAACTATGGCTACACCTTC.